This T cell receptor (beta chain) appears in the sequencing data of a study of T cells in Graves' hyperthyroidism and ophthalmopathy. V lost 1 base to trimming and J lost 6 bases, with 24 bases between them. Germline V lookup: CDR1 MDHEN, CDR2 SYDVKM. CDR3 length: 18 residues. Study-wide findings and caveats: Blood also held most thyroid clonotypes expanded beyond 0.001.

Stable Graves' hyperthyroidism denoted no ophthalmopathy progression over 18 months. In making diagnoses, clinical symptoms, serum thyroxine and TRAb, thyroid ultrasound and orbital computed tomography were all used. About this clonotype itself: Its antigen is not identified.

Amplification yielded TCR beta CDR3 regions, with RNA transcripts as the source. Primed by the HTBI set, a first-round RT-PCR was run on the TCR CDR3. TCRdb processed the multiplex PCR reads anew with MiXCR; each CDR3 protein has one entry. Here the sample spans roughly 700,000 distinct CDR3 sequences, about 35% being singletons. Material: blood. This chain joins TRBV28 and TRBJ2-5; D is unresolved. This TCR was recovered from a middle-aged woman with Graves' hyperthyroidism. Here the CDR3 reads CASSLLLNTATELKTQYF. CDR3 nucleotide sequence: TGTGCCAGCAGTTTATTGCTGAACACCGCCACTGAGTTGAAGACCCAGTACTTC.